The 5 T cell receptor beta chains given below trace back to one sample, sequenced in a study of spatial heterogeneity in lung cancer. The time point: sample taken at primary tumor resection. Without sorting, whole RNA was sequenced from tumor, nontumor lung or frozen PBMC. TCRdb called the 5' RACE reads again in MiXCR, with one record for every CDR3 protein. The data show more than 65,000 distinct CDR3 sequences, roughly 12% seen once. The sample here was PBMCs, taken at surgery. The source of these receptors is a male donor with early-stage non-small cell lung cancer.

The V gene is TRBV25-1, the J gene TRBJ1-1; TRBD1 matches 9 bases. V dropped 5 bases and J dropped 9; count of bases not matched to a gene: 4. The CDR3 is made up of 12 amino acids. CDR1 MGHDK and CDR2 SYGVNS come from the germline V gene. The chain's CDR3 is CASSSQGAKAFF. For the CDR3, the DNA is TGTGCCAGCAGTTCACAGGGGGCGAAAGCTTTCTTT.

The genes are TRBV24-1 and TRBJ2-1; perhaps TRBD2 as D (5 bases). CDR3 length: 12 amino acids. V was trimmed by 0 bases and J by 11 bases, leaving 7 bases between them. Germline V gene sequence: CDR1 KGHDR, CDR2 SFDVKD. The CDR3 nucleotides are TGTGCCACCAGTGATTTGAGAGGGAAGCAGTTCTTC. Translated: CATSDLRGKQFF.

CDR3 loop: CSVEDLGSNEKLFF. Written as DNA, the CDR3 is TGCAGCGTTGAAGATCTTGGCAGTAATGAAAAACTGTTTTTT. The V and J genes are TRBV29-1 and TRBJ1-4; D is undetermined. CDR3 length: 14 amino acids. V was shortened by 0 bases and J by 4 bases, with 9 bases between the two germline ends. CDR1 is SQVTM and CDR2 is ANQGSEA in the germline V gene.

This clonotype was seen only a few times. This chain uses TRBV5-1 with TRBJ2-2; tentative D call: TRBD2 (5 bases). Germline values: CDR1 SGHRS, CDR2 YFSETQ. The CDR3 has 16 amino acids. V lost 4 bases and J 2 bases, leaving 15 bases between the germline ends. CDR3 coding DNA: TGCGCCAGCAGCCTGGATCCGGGATTCAACACCGGGGAGCTGTTTTTT. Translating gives CASSLDPGFNTGELFF.

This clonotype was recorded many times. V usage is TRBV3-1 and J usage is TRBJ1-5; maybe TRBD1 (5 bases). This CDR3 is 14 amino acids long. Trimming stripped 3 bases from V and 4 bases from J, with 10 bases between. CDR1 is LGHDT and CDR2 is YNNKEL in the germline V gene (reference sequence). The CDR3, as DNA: TGTGCCAGCAGCCAGGGGACCGTGAATCAGCCCCAGCATTTT. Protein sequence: CASSQGTVNQPQHF. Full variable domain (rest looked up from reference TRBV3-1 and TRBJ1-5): DTAVSQTPKYLVTQMGNDKSIKCEQNLGHDTMYWYKQDSKKFLKIMFSYNNKELIINETVPNRFSPKSPDKAHLNLHINSLELGDSAVYFCASSQGTVNQPQHFGDGTRLSIL.